The rows below give T cell receptor beta chains drawn from one sample of a study of blood T cell repertoires in COVID-19. The protocol was immunoSEQ multiplex PCR, while the TCRdb copy is restricted to in-frame clones and leaves out a portion. The table records a few hundred thousand clones, about 79% of them present only once. Sequences were obtained from PBMCs or T cells enriched from blood (not recorded which). These receptors all stem from a woman aged 60 to 75 who had recovered from COVID-19. Both conserved end residues are part of each CDR3. D genes are given only for firm matches. A row's size may be missing; if present it is once, few, many or a size class.

j_gene | d_gene | abundance | v_gene | CDR3nt | CDR3aa
TRBJ1-5 | . | . | TRBV6-5 | TGTGCCAGCACCTTAGACAGTAGCAATCAGCCCCAGCATTTT | CASTLDSSNQPQHF
TRBJ2-1 | . | . | TRBV5-1 | TGCGCCAGCAGCTTGGGCCTAGCGAATGAGCAGTTCTTC | CASSLGLANEQFF
TRBJ2-3 | . | once | TRBV27 | TGTGCCAGCAGTTTAAGCCAGGCCAGCAATCCATGGGATACGCAGTATTTT | CASSLSQASNPWDTQYF
TRBJ2-1 | . | . | TRBV20-1 | TGCAGTGCTAGTTCCTATGAGGAGCAGTTCTTC | CSASSYEEQFF
TRBJ1-1 | TRBD1 | . | TRBV7-2 | TGTGCCAGCAGGTTAGACCGGGACAGCATGAACACTGAAGCTTTCTTT | CASRLDRDSMNTEAFF
TRBJ2-3 | TRBD1 | . | TRBV7-8 | TGTGCCAGCAGCTGGACAGGGGCGGGCACAGATACGCAGTATTTT | CASSWTGAGTDTQYF
TRBJ2-5 | TRBD1 | . | TRBV7-2 | TGTGCCAGCAGCTTGGCGATACAGGGGGTCGACCAAGAGACCCAGTACTTC | CASSLAIQGVDQETQYF
TRBJ2-1 | . | . | TRBV2 | TGTGCCAGCAGTGATACGGTACACAATGAGCAGTTCTTC | CASSDTVHNEQFF
TRBJ2-4 | TRBD1 | once | TRBV4-1 | TGCGCCAGCAGCCAAGTTTACAGGGGAAGCAAAAACATTCAGTACTTC | CASSQVYRGSKNIQYF
TRBJ1-5 | TRBD1 | . | TRBV5-1 | TGCGCCAGCAGCCCCCGACAGGGAGATCAGCCCCAGCATTTT | CASSPRQGDQPQHF
TRBJ2-1 | . | . | TRBV9 | TGTGCCAGCAGCGTTAACCTACGGCAGGGGTACAATGAGCAGTTCTTC | CASSVNLRQGYNEQFF
TRBJ1-1 | . | . | TRBV29-1 | TGCAGCGTTTGGGAAGGGACTATGAACACTGAAGCTTTCTTT | CSVWEGTMNTEAFF
TRBJ2-1 | . | . | TRBV3-1/TRBV3-2 | TGTGCCAGCAGCCAAGATCTCGGCTCAACGGGAGTAGATGAGCAGTTCTTC | CASSQDLGSTGVDEQFF
TRBJ1-3 | . | . | TRBV14 | TGTGCCAGCAGCCAAGATCTACTTGCCTCTGGAAACACCATATATTTT | CASSQDLLASGNTIYF
TRBJ1-5 | TRBD1 | few | TRBV5-8 | TGTGCCAGCAGCTGGGGACAGGGGATCGTGAGCAATCAGCCCCAGCATTTT | CASSWGQGIVSNQPQHF
TRBJ1-5 | . | . | TRBV4-1 | TGCGCCAGCAGCCAAGATTTTTCGAGGACACAGAATCAGCCCCAGCATTTT | CASSQDFSRTQNQPQHF
TRBJ1-1 | . | . | TRBV11-2 | TGTGCCAGCAGCTTAGATCAGGGCTGGGGGAACACTGAAGCTTTCTTT | CASSLDQGWGNTEAFF
TRBJ1-6 | . | . | TRBV27 | TGTGCCAGCAGTTGGGCAGGGTCCGCAAACTATAATTCACCCCTCCACTTT | CASSWAGSANYNSPLHF
TRBJ1-5 | . | few | TRBV2 | TGTGCCAGTACGACGGAGGCGGGAAGGCCCCAGCATTTT | CASTTEAGRPQHF
TRBJ1-2 | TRBD1 | . | TRBV6-5 | TGTGCCAGCAGTTACTCGACAGGGTCACGCGGCTACACCTTC | CASSYSTGSRGYTF
TRBJ2-7 | . | . | TRBV9 | TGTGCCAGCAGCGTAGCGGGAGTAGCTACCAACGAGCAGTACTTC | CASSVAGVATNEQYF
TRBJ2-3 | TRBD1 | . | TRBV6-5 | TGTGCCAGCAGTTACGCGGGACAGGGTACGCAGTATTTT | CASSYAGQGTQYF
TRBJ2-5 | TRBD2 | once | TRBV5-1 | TGCGCCAGCAGCCTTAGCGGGGGCCCGTACCAAGAGACCCAGTACTTC | CASSLSGGPYQETQYF
TRBJ2-1 | . | once | TRBV5-1 | TGCGCCAGCAGCTTGGATCGGGCAGGGTACAATGAGCAGTTCTTC | CASSLDRAGYNEQFF
TRBJ1-5 | . | . | TRBV7-9 | TGTGCCAGCAGCTCCAGCGGGGCCGGGGATCAGCCCCAGCATTTT | CASSSSGAGDQPQHF
TRBJ1-4 | . | . | TRBV15 | TGTGCCACCAGCAGAGATCTCGGCTTGGGAGGTGGGGACGAAAAACTGTTTTTT | CATSRDLGLGGGDEKLFF
TRBJ1-5 | . | once | TRBV6-5 | TGTGCCAGCAAGATACGGGTTTATAGCAATCAGCCCCAGCATTTT | CASKIRVYSNQPQHF
TRBJ2-3 | TRBD2 | . | TRBV3-1/TRBV3-2 | TGTGCCAGCAGTTTAACGGGGGGGAGGGGAGATACGCAGTATTTT | CASSLTGGRGDTQYF
TRBJ2-2 | TRBD1 | . | TRBV6-4 | TGTGCCAGCAGTGACGGACAGGGCCCCACCGGGGAGCTGTTTTTT | CASSDGQGPTGELFF
TRBJ2-1 | TRBD2 | once | TRBV3-1/TRBV3-2 | TGTGCCAGCAGACCTACTAGCGGGGGGGGCTCCTACAATGAGCAGTTCTTC | CASRPTSGGGSYNEQFF